This T cell receptor beta chain was recovered during a study of control samples from healthy donors and cancer patients (dated by TCRdb to the early 2020s). The method behind the library was the immunoSEQ multiplex PCR assay. TCRdb obtained this table from immuneACCESS and retained in-frame rearrangements with V and J assigned. These tables miss some clones; where compared with another copy, unresolved V genes account for less than half of the shortfall, and the remainder is unexplained. The sample includes roughly 130,000 clones, with around 93% observed a single time. Jointly, the top ten make up 1.7% of the sample. About this clone: Its recognized antigen is unknown. Per-nucleotide qualities are absent, and no much larger clonotype sits a single base away.

Taken from the germline V gene (reference sequence), the CDR1 and CDR2 loops are SGHNT and YYREEE. The CDR3 contains 14 residues, cysteine and phenylalanine counted. Just the 42-base CDR3 DNA is kept, in frame starting at base 1. V is cut back by 4 bases and J by 5 bases, with 7 bases in the junction unmatched. The chain is assembled from TRBV5-4 and TRBJ2-3, with 7 junctional bases fitting TRBD2. The specimen sequenced was PBMCs. This TCR was sampled from a man aged 50-59 years with head and neck cancer. CDR3 reads: CASSTRGEEDTQYF. The DNA sequence follows: TGTGCCAGCAGCACTCGGGGGGAGGAAGATACGCAGTATTTT.